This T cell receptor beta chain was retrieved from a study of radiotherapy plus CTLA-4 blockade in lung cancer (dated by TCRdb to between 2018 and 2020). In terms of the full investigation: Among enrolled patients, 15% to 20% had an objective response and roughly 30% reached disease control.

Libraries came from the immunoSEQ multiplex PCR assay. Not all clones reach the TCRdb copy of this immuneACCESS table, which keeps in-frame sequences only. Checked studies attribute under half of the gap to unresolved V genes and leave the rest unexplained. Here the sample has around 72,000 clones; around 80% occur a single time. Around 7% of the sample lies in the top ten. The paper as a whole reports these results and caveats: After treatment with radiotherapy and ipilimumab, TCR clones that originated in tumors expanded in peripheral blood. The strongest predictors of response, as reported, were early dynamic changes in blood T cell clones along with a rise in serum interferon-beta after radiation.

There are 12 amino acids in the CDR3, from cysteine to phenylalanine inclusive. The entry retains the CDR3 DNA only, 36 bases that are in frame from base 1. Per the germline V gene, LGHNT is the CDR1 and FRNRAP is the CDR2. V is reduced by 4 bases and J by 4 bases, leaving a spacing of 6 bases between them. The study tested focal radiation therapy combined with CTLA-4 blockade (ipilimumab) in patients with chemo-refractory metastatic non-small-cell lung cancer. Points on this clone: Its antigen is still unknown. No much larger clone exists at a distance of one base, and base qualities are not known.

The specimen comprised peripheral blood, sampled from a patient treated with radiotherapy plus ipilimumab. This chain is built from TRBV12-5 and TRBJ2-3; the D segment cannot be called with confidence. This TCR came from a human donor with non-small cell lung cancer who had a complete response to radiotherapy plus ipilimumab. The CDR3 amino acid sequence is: CASGSIADTQYF. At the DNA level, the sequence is TGTGCTAGTGGTTCCATAGCAGATACGCAGTATTTT.